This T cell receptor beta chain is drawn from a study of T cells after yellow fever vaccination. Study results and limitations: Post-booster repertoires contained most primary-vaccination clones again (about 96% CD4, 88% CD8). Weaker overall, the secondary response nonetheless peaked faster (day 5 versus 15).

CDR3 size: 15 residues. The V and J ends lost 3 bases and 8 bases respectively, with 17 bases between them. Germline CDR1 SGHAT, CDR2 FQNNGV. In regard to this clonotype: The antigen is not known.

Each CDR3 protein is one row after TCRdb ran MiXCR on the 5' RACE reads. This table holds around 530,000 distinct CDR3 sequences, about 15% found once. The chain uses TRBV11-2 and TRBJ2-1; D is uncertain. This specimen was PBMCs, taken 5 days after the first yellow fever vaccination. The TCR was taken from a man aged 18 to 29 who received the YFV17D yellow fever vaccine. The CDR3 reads CASSFSKHGLDEQFF. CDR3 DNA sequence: TGTGCCAGCAGCTTCAGTAAACACGGGTTGGATGAGCAGTTCTTC.